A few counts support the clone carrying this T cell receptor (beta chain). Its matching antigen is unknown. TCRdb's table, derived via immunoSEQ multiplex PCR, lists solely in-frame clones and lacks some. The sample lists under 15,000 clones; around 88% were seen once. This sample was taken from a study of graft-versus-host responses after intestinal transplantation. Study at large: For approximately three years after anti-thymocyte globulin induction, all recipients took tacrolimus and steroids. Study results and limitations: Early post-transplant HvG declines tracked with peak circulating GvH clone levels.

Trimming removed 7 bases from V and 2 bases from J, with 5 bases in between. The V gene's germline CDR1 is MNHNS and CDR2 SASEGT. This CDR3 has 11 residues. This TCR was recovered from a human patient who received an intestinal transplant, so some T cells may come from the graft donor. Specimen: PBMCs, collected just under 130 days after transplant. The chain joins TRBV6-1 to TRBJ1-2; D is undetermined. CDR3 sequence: CASIWNYGYTF. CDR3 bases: TGTGCCAGCATATGGAACTATGGCTACACCTTC.